The 5 T cell receptor beta chains presented below share a single source sample, sequenced in a study of response to subunit inactivated influenza vaccine (dated by TCRdb to 2017 to 2018). Receptor libraries were prepared by RT-PCR. The sequencer was an Illumina HiSeq 2500. TCRdb cleaned the public reads at Q25 with fastp, built clones with MiXCR and kept in-frame beta chains. Identical CDR3 proteins give one entry, which carries the most common genes and DNA. The table for this sample lists roughly 710,000 distinct CDR3 sequences; approximately 15% of them were counted only once. About 7.4% of the sample is in the top ten clones. The material sequenced was PBMCs from blood, taken 14 to 15 days before vaccination. Source of these receptors: a man aged 50 to 60 who received an inactivated influenza vaccine. Donor details come from another sample of the same person, matched by shared clones.

V gene TRBV5-4 combines with J gene TRBJ1-6; D ambiguous. V shed 0 bases and J shed 5 bases, with 9 bases lying between them. The CDR3 totals 15 residues. Per the germline V gene, CDR1 is SGHNT and CDR2 is YYREEE (reference sequence). The CDR3 DNA reads TGTGCCAGCAGCTTGGTGTCAGAAAATAATTCACCCCTCCACTTT. It codes for CASSLVSENNSPLHF.

The gene calls are TRBV6-1 and TRBJ1-2, with 7 nucleotides matching TRBD1. This CDR3 is built from 14 residues. The germline CDR1 and CDR2 sequences are MNHNS and SASEGT. V gave up 6 bases and J gave up 5 bases; unmatched junction bases: 9. Here the CDR3 reads CASRPGGMDYGYTF. The CDR3 coding sequence is TGTGCCAGCAGGCCAGGGGGGATGGATTATGGCTACACCTTC.

The gene calls are TRBV29-1 and TRBJ2-1; 15 bases fit TRBD2. CDR3 length: 15 residues. Germline CDR1 reads SQVTM; CDR2 reads ANQGSEA. The V gene end was trimmed by 5 bases and the J gene end by 8 bases; junction bases not matched to a gene: 7. The CDR3 region has the DNA TGCAGCGTTACCGGGACTAGCGGGAGGTCCCATGAGCAGTTCTTC. Its protein product is CSVTGTSGRSHEQFF.

The sample holds many counts of this clonotype. This rearrangement joins TRBV20-1 to TRBJ2-1; D gene unclear. This CDR3 is built from 16 residues. V dropped 3 bases and J dropped 0 bases, with 15 bases sitting between them. Germline V gene lookup returns CDR1 DFQATT and CDR2 SNEGSKA (reference sequence). The CDR3 DNA sequence: TGCAGTGCTAGTTTAAGCGTGCCCCGCTCCTACAATGAGCAGTTCTTC. Translated, it gives CSASLSVPRSYNEQFF.

There are a few counts of this clonotype. The chain uses TRBV20-1 and TRBJ2-7, with unresolved D. Germline lookup yields CDR1 DFQATT and CDR2 SNEGSKA (reference sequence). Trimming left V 6 bases short and J 5 bases short, with 14 bases between. This CDR3 is built from 12 residues. The CDR3 region has the DNA TGCAGTGCCACGGTAAGAAGGAACGAGCAGTACTTC. Protein product: CSATVRRNEQYF.